The 24 T cell receptor beta chains below were found in one sample sequenced in a study of blood T cell repertoires in COVID-19. The table came from immunoSEQ multiplex PCR; TCRdb's copy has only in-frame clones and leaves some out. The data contain around 160,000 clones, around 84% of them singletons. The sample comprised PBMCs or T cells enriched from blood (not recorded which). The source of these receptors is a man aged 35-49 years who had recovered from COVID-19.

This clone appeared once. The chain has TRBV9 and TRBJ2-1; possibly TRBD2 for D (6 bases). The CDR3 loop spans 15 amino acids. The germline CDR1 and CDR2 sequences are SGDLS and YYNGEE. V shed 2 bases and J shed 0 bases, with 9 bases lying between them. The chain's CDR3 is CASSVRESSYNEQFF. As DNA, the CDR3 is TGTGCCAGCAGCGTCCGGGAGAGCTCCTACAATGAGCAGTTCTTC. Drawing the rest from reference TRBV9 and TRBJ2-1, the complete variable domain is DSGVTQTPKHLITATGQRVTLRCSPRSGDLSVYWYQQSLDQGLQFLIQYYNGEERAKGNILERFSAQQFPDLHSELNLSSLELGDSALYFCASSVRESSYNEQFFGPGTRLTVL.

The genes are TRBV6-5 and TRBJ1-2, with 8 bases fitting TRBD1. The CDR3 consists of 14 residues. J was trimmed by 4 bases and V by 11 bases; bases with no gene match: 12. Germline loops: CDR1 MNHEY, CDR2 SVGAGI. CDR3 residues: CAGEDRDLAYGYTF. Written as DNA, the CDR3 is TGTGCCGGAGAGGACAGGGATTTGGCCTATGGCTACACCTTC.

The V call is TRBV4-1, the J call TRBJ2-7; 7 bases align to TRBD2. J gave up 2 bases and V 4 bases, and 8 bases lay outside the gene matches. The CDR3 extends over 15 amino acids. Looked up from germline, CDR1 is MGHRA and CDR2 is YSYEKL. In nucleotides, the CDR3 is TGCGCCAGCAGCCCGCTACCGGGGGGTCCCTACGAGCAGTACGTC. It translates to CASSPLPGGPYEQYV.

V is TRBV6-6 and J is TRBJ1-2; D is uncertain. The V gene lost 4 bases and the J gene lost 4 bases, with 10 bases spanning the gap. The CDR3 is 13 amino acids. Germline assignment: CDR1 MNHNY and CDR2 SVGAGI (reference sequence). CDR3 sequence: CASSFEGAYGYTF. CDR3 in DNA: TGTGCCAGCAGTTTTGAGGGTGCCTATGGCTACACCTTC.

The V and J genes are TRBV5-1 and TRBJ2-3; D not resolved. The CDR3 totals 18 residues. Trimming took off 3 bases at V and 0 bases at J, with 20 bases between the two ends. Germline V CDR1 and CDR2: SGHRS, YFSETQ. The CDR3 DNA reads TGCGCCAGCAGCTCGATCCCTCTGGGCAACCCTAGCACAGATACGCAGTATTTT. This encodes CASSSIPLGNPSTDTQYF.

The rearrangement links TRBV24-1 to TRBJ2-5; no reliable D call. V lost 3 bases, J lost 2 bases, and 12 bases lay in between. CDR1 and CDR2 from the germline V gene are KGHDR and SFDVKD. CDR3 length: 15 amino acids. CDR3 sequence reads: CATSDAKQIQETQYF. The CDR3 nucleotides read TGTGCCACCAGTGATGCCAAACAAATACAAGAGACCCAGTACTTC.

V is TRBV3-1 (or the pseudogene TRBV3-2) and J is TRBJ2-7; D is undetermined. V was pared by 1 base and J by 6 bases, with 4 bases between. CDR1 and CDR2 from the germline V gene are LGHDT and YNNKEL (reference sequence). The CDR3 runs to 11 residues. The chain's CDR3 is CASSQGAEQYF. CDR3 DNA sequence: TGTGCCAGCAGCCAAGGGGCCGAGCAGTACTTC.

This clone came up once. The chain recombines TRBV7-9 with TRBJ1-2; D is perhaps TRBD1 (5 bases). CDR3 length: 14 amino acids. Per the germline V gene, CDR1 is SEHNR and CDR2 is FQNEAQ (reference sequence). V lost 2 bases, J lost 5 bases, and 12 bases lay in between. The CDR3, as DNA: TGTGCCAGCAGCTTAAGGCTTGGGGGGTATGGCTACACCTTC. Protein product: CASSLRLGGYGYTF.

The rearrangement uses TRBV27 and TRBJ1-1; D may be TRBD1 (6 bases). Germline V gene sequence: CDR1 MNHEY, CDR2 SMNVEV (reference sequence). This CDR3 has 16 amino acids. Between the trimmed V and J ends, which lost 6 bases and 4 bases, there was a span of 21 bases. As DNA, the CDR3 is TGTGCCAGCAGCCAACTGGGGGCAGGTCGAGGCACTGAAGCTTTCTTT. Translating gives CASSQLGAGRGTEAFF.

This chain uses TRBV7-2 with TRBJ2-5, with D hard to call. The CDR3 totals 14 residues. V gave up 2 bases and J gave up 4 bases, with 11 bases separating them. The germline V gene encodes CDR1 SGHTA and CDR2 FQGNSA. The CDR3: CASSLLSRRETQYF. DNA of the CDR3: TGTGCCAGCAGCTTACTGTCTAGGCGAGAGACCCAGTACTTC.

V is TRBV4-2 and J is TRBJ2-1; D is perhaps TRBD2 (6 bases). Germline-derived CDR1 and CDR2 are LGHNA and YNFKEQ. This CDR3 contains 15 residues. V lost 1 base and J 7 bases, leaving 14 bases between the germline ends. In DNA form, the CDR3 reads TGTGCCAGCAGCCAAGCCGCGGCGGGGCAGAATGAGCAGTTCTTC. This gives the protein CASSQAAAGQNEQFF.

This chain links TRBV11-1 with TRBJ1-1; maybe TRBD1 (5 bases). In germline, CDR1 is SGHAT, CDR2 FQDESV (reference sequence). The V gene lost 5 bases and the J gene lost 4 bases, with 8 bases spanning the gap. The CDR3 is 12 amino acids. DNA of the CDR3: TGTGCCAGCAGCAGACAGTCCACTGAAGCTTTCTTT. This gives the protein CASSRQSTEAFF.

On this clone itself: Additional DNA sequences in this sample encode the identical CDR3. The rearrangement joins TRBV28 to TRBJ1-2; D is possibly TRBD1 (6 bases). V lost 1 base and J lost 4, with 13 bases in between. The germline gives CDR1 MDHEN, CDR2 SYDVKM. This CDR3 contains 15 residues. CDR3 in amino acids: CASSLFGGGLYGYTF. CDR3 coding DNA: TGTGCCAGCAGTTTATTCGGGGGGGGGCTCTATGGCTACACCTTC.

The chain combines TRBV3-1 (or the pseudogene TRBV3-2) with TRBJ1-1, with 10 nucleotides matching TRBD1. The CDR3 contains 14 residues. The V gene's germline CDR1 is LGHDT and CDR2 YNNKEL (reference sequence). After removal of 5 bases from V and 6 bases from J, the junction contained 6 bases not matched to a gene. CDR3 nucleotide sequence: TGTGCCAGCAGCTTTCGGGACAGGGGTTCTGAAGCTTTCTTT. Protein: CASSFRDRGSEAFF.

About this clone: One end of the junction is discordant with germline, which a read error may explain. CDR3 region: CASSVAENYGYTF. DNA for the CDR3: TGTGCCAGCAGCGTAGCGGAAAACTATGGCTACACTTTC. The chain couples TRBV9 to TRBJ1-2; D call uncertain. Germline lookup yields CDR1 SGDLS and CDR2 YYNGEE. The CDR3 is 13 residues long.

The chain is built from TRBV30 and TRBJ2-2; D is ambiguous. CDR1 and CDR2 (germline): GTSNPN, SVGIG (reference sequence). Trimming took 0 bases from V and 3 from J, leaving 5 bases between them. The CDR3 totals 13 residues. The CDR3 reads CAWSVQDTGELFF. Here the CDR3 DNA reads TGTGCCTGGAGTGTACAAGACACCGGGGAGCTGTTTTTT. Variable domain in full (rest from reference TRBV30 and TRBJ2-2): SQTIHQWPATLVQPVGSPLSLECTVEGTSNPNLYWYRQAAGRGLQLLFYSVGIGQISSEVPQNLSASRPQDRQFILSSKKLLLSDSGFYLCAWSVQDTGELFFGEGSRLTVL.

The genes are TRBV2 and TRBJ1-4, with D perhaps matching TRBD1 (6 bases). The length of the CDR3 is 13 residues. CDR1 is SNHLY and CDR2 is FYNNEI in the germline V gene. The V and J ends lost 5 bases and 8 bases respectively, with 12 bases between them. CDR3 in DNA: TGTGCCAGCAGTTACAGGGTAGCAGAAAAACTGTTTTTT. Protein sequence: CASSYRVAEKLFF.

This chain links TRBV7-2 with TRBJ2-7; D is unclear. The V end was cut by 6 bases, the J end by 2 bases, with 14 bases between. CDR3 size: 14 residues. Germline CDR1 and CDR2: SGHTA and FQGNSA. Here the CDR3 reads CASSAPGSPYEQYF. The CDR3 DNA follows: TGTGCCAGCAGTGCTCCAGGCTCTCCCTACGAGCAGTACTTC. The whole variable domain, filled in from reference TRBV7-2 and TRBJ2-7, reads GAGVSQSPSNKVTEKGKDVELRCDPISGHTALYWYRQSLGQGLEFLIYFQGNSAPDKSGLPSDRFSAERTGGSVSTLTIQRTQQEDSAVYLCASSAPGSPYEQYFGPGTRLTVT.

The chain has TRBV25-1 and TRBJ1-2; no clear D. Trimming removed 3 bases at V and 6 bases at J, with 11 bases between. Germline CDR1 is MGHDK and CDR2 is SYGVNS. The CDR3 has 13 residues. CDR3 loop: CASSDHRANGYTF. In DNA form, the CDR3 reads TGTGCCAGCAGTGATCATCGCGCAAATGGCTACACCTTC.

V is TRBV10-2 and J is TRBJ1-4, with unresolved D. Trimming cost V 3 bases and J 0 bases, with 8 bases left between them. Germline loops: CDR1 WSHSY, CDR2 SAAADI. This CDR3 has 15 amino acids. CDR3 in amino acids: CASSEELATNEKLFF. DNA for the CDR3: TGCGCCAGCAGTGAAGAGCTTGCAACTAATGAAAAACTGTTTTTT.

This chain joins TRBV7-3 and TRBJ2-3; 7 bases agree with TRBD2. Germline CDR1 SGHTA, CDR2 FQGTGA. This CDR3 is built from 16 residues. With 2 bases clipped from V and 2 bases from J, the junction kept 7 bases outside the gene matches. The CDR3 DNA reads as TGTGCCAGCAGCTTATCGCAGGGACTACACACAGATACGCAGTATTTT. It codes for CASSLSQGLHTDTQYF.

The J gene is TRBJ2-5, the V gene TRBV5-1; 10 positions match TRBD1. The CDR3 has 18 amino acids. The germline CDR1 and CDR2 sequences are SGHRS and YFSETQ. With 2 bases clipped from V and 5 bases from J, the junction kept 15 bases outside the gene matches. The CDR3 DNA sequence: TGCGCCAGCAGCTTAATAGCACTGGGACAGGGGTTAAGGGAGACCCAGTACTTC. Protein sequence: CASSLIALGQGLRETQYF. The entire variable domain, with the rest obtained from reference TRBV5-1 and TRBJ2-5, is as follows: KAGVTQTPRYLIKTRGQQVTLSCSPISGHRSVSWYQQTPGQGLQFLFEYFSETQRNKGNFPGRFSGRQFSNSRSEMNVSTLELGDSALYLCASSLIALGQGLRETQYFGPGTRLLVL.

The V call is TRBV29-1, the J call TRBJ2-7; 10 bases line up with TRBD1. The V segment lost 4 bases and the J segment 3 bases; nucleotides outside the gene matches: 0. CDR1 is SQVTM and CDR2 is ANQGSEA in the germline V gene. This CDR3 contains 12 residues. CDR3 region: CSVGDRGYEQYF. In DNA form, the CDR3 reads TGCAGCGTTGGGGACAGGGGCTACGAGCAGTACTTC.

The J gene is TRBJ2-2, the V gene TRBV9; TRBD2 aligns across 8 bases. This CDR3 spans 14 amino acids. Germline CDR1 reads SGDLS; CDR2 reads YYNGEE. V dropped 9 bases and J dropped 6; count of bases not matched to a gene: 10. Here the CDR3 reads CATTDGGDPGELFF. CDR3 bases: TGTGCCACCACCGACGGGGGGGACCCCGGGGAGCTGTTTTTT.